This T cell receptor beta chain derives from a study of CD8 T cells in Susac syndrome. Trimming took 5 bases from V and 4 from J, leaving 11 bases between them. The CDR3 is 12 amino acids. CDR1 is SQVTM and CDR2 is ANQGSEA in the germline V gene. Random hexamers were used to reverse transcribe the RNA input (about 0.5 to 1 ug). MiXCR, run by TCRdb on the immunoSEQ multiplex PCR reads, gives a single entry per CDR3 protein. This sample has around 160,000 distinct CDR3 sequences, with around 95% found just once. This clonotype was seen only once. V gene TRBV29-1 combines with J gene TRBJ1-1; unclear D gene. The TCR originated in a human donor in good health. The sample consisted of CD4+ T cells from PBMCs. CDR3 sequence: CSVKAFVTEAFF. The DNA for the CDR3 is TGCAGCGTTAAGGCGTTTGTCACTGAAGCTTTCTTT.